A single sample gave rise to the 7 T cell receptor beta chains below, sequenced in a study of blood T cell repertoires in COVID-19. Sequenced by immunoSEQ multiplex PCR; TCRdb stores in-frame clones only, minus some. The table lists around 92,000 clones, under 85% of them singletons. Sequencing input: peripheral blood. Source of these receptors: a woman of 80 years or more with acute or convalescent COVID-19.

This sequence joins TRBV9 and TRBJ2-1; 9 bases agree with TRBD2. This CDR3 has 15 residues. The V segment lost 4 bases and the J segment 3 bases; nucleotides outside the gene matches: 5. Looked up from germline, CDR1 is SGDLS and CDR2 is YYNGEE. CDR3 nucleotide sequence: TGTGCCAGCAGCCCTCGACTAGCGGACTACAATGAGCAGTTCTTC. Translation gives CASSPRLADYNEQFF. The entire variable domain, with the rest obtained from reference TRBV9 and TRBJ2-1, is as follows: DSGVTQTPKHLITATGQRVTLRCSPRSGDLSVYWYQQSLDQGLQFLIQYYNGEERAKGNILERFSAQQFPDLHSELNLSSLELGDSALYFCASSPRLADYNEQFFGPGTRLTVL.

The rearrangement links TRBV25-1 to TRBJ2-1; tentatively, D is TRBD1 (6 bases). CDR3 size: 12 residues. In germline, CDR1 is MGHDK, CDR2 SYGVNS. V was pared by 4 bases and J by 5 bases, with 6 bases between. In DNA form, the CDR3 reads TGTGCCAGCAGTGGGGACAACAATGAGCAGTTCTTC. Protein product: CASSGDNNEQFF. Full variable domain (outside the CDR3, taken from reference TRBV25-1 and TRBJ2-1): EADIYQTPRYLVIGTGKKITLECSQTMGHDKMYWYQQDPGMELHLIHYSYGVNSTEKGDLSSESTVSRIRTEHFPLTLESARPSHTSQYLCASSGDNNEQFFGPGTRLTVL.

The V and J genes are TRBV7-2 and TRBJ2-7, with 8 positions matching TRBD2. In germline, CDR1 is SGHTA, CDR2 FQGNSA. The CDR3 sequence is 14 residues long. The V segment lost 3 bases and the J segment 3 bases; nucleotides outside the gene matches: 4. The CDR3: CASSFPGLGYEQYF. Written as DNA, the CDR3 is TGTGCCAGCAGCTTCCCGGGACTAGGCTACGAGCAGTACTTC.

The V gene is TRBV24-1, the J gene TRBJ2-5, with 7 positions matching TRBD1. Unmatched junction bases numbered 7, after V lost 3 bases and J lost 1 base. The CDR3 sequence is 16 residues long. Germline V gene data show CDR1 as KGHDR and CDR2 as SFDVKD. CDR3 in amino acids: CATSDPTGRTQETQYF. The CDR3 DNA follows: TGTGCCACCAGTGATCCGACAGGGAGAACCCAAGAGACCCAGTACTTC.

This clone was counted between two and nine times. The chain carries TRBV19 and TRBJ2-7; the D gene is possibly TRBD2 (6 bases). Trimming took 3 bases from V and 6 from J, leaving 15 bases between them. Germline-derived CDR1 and CDR2 are LNHDA and SQIVND (reference sequence). The CDR3 has 14 residues. The CDR3 DNA reads as TGTGCCAGTAGTATTGTTGGGTTGGGGGGCGAGCAGTACTTC. Its protein product is CASSIVGLGGEQYF.

V is TRBV27 and J is TRBJ2-2, with D unclear. The CDR3 is 14 residues long. Germline values: CDR1 MNHEY, CDR2 SMNVEV (reference sequence). The V gene lost 8 bases and the J gene lost 3 bases, with 13 bases spanning the gap. For the CDR3, the DNA is TGTGCCAGCCGACTGGTCAGAGACACCGGGGAGCTGTTTTTT. This translates into CASRLVRDTGELFF.

The chain combines TRBV5-6 with TRBJ2-3; TRBD2 matches at 8 bases. Germline CDR1 and CDR2: SGHDT and YYEEEE. The CDR3 runs to 14 residues. Losses at the gene ends were 7 bases for V and 3 bases for J; bases not matched to a gene: 7. This CDR3 is CASAWVAGTDTQYF. Written as DNA, the CDR3 is TGTGCCAGCGCGTGGGTAGCGGGGACAGATACGCAGTATTTT.